These 5 T cell receptor beta chains originate from one sample sequenced in a study of T-cell reconstitution after alpha-beta-depleted transplantation in children. Molecular barcoding with unique molecular identifiers was used for the TCRbeta library. A single record per CDR3 protein comes from TCRdb applying MiXCR to the PCR reads. The repertoire holds about 270,000 distinct CDR3 sequences, with almost 10% as singletons. Sequences were derived from PBMCs from the stem cell graft donor, sampled from the stem cell graft. Every receptor here comes from a human donor who donated a stem cell graft to a child with SCID.

This chain links TRBV12-3 or TRBV12-4 with TRBJ2-7; no reliable D call. Trimming cost V 4 bases and J 7 bases, with 11 bases left between them. The CDR3 spans 12 residues. DNA of the CDR3: TGTGCCAGCAGTTCTTTTCTGCAGGAGCAGTACTTC. It encodes CASSSFLQEQYF.

The chain employs TRBV6-1 and TRBJ1-1; no firm D call. Deletions cut 6 bases from V and 7 bases from J, with 21 bases between. The CDR3 covers 15 residues. Germline V gene data show CDR1 as MNHNS and CDR2 as SASEGT. Here the CDR3 DNA reads TGTGCCAGCAGGCAGGCATATGAGGTCCGGGGTGAAGCTTTCTTT. As protein: CASRQAYEVRGEAFF.

As to this clonotype: At one end, the junction sequence differs from germline, possibly due to a read error. This rearrangement joins TRBV20-1 to TRBJ2-5; D is possibly TRBD1 (6 bases). The length of the CDR3 is 13 residues. The germline V gene encodes CDR1 DFQATT and CDR2 SNEGSKA (reference sequence). CDR3 sequence (DNA): TGCAGTGCCACGACAGGACCAAGAGAGCCCCAGTACTTC. It specifies CSATTGPREPQYF.

The table lists this clonotype with many counts. The chain combines TRBV5-1 with TRBJ2-5; the D gene could be TRBD1 or TRBD2 (5 bases each). Trimming took off 1 base at V and 3 bases at J, with 7 bases between the two ends. The CDR3 totals 13 residues. Germline V gives CDR1 SGHRS, CDR2 YFSETQ. The CDR3 region is CASSLLGEETQYF. The CDR3 DNA reads TGCGCCAGCAGCTTGTTGGGGGAAGAGACCCAGTACTTC. The full variable domain, its missing parts supplied by reference TRBV5-1 and TRBJ2-5, is KAGVTQTPRYLIKTRGQQVTLSCSPISGHRSVSWYQQTPGQGLQFLFEYFSETQRNKGNFPGRFSGRQFSNSRSEMNVSTLELGDSALYLCASSLLGEETQYFGPGTRLLVL.

This clonotype was counted only a few times. In DNA, the CDR3 is TGCAGTGCTAGAGATGGGTCGGTTCGGGAGACCCAGTACTTC. Its protein is CSARDGSVRETQYF. The chain joins TRBV20-1 to TRBJ2-5; D gene unclear. V was clipped by 0 bases and J by 5 bases, with 13 bases between them. The CDR3 loop spans 14 amino acids. Germline CDR1 DFQATT, CDR2 SNEGSKA (reference sequence).